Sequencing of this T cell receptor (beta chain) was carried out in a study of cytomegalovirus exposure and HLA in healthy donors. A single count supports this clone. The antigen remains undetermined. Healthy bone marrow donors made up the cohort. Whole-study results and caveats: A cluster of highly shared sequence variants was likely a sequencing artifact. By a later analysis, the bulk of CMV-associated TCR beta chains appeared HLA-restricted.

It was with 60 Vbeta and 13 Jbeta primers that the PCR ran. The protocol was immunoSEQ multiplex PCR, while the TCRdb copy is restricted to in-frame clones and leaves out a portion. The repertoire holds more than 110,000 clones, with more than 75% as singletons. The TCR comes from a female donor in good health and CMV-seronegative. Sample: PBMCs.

The CDR3 nucleotides read TGTGCCAGCAGTGAAGCCGGGGGTGGTCAGCCCCAGCATTTT. This gives the protein CASSEAGGGQPQHF. This chain connects TRBV2 to TRBJ1-5; TRBD1 might be the D (5 bases). This CDR3 has 14 residues. The V gene lost 0 bases and the J gene lost 6 bases, with 9 bases spanning the gap. CDR1 is SNHLY and CDR2 is FYNNEI in the germline V gene.